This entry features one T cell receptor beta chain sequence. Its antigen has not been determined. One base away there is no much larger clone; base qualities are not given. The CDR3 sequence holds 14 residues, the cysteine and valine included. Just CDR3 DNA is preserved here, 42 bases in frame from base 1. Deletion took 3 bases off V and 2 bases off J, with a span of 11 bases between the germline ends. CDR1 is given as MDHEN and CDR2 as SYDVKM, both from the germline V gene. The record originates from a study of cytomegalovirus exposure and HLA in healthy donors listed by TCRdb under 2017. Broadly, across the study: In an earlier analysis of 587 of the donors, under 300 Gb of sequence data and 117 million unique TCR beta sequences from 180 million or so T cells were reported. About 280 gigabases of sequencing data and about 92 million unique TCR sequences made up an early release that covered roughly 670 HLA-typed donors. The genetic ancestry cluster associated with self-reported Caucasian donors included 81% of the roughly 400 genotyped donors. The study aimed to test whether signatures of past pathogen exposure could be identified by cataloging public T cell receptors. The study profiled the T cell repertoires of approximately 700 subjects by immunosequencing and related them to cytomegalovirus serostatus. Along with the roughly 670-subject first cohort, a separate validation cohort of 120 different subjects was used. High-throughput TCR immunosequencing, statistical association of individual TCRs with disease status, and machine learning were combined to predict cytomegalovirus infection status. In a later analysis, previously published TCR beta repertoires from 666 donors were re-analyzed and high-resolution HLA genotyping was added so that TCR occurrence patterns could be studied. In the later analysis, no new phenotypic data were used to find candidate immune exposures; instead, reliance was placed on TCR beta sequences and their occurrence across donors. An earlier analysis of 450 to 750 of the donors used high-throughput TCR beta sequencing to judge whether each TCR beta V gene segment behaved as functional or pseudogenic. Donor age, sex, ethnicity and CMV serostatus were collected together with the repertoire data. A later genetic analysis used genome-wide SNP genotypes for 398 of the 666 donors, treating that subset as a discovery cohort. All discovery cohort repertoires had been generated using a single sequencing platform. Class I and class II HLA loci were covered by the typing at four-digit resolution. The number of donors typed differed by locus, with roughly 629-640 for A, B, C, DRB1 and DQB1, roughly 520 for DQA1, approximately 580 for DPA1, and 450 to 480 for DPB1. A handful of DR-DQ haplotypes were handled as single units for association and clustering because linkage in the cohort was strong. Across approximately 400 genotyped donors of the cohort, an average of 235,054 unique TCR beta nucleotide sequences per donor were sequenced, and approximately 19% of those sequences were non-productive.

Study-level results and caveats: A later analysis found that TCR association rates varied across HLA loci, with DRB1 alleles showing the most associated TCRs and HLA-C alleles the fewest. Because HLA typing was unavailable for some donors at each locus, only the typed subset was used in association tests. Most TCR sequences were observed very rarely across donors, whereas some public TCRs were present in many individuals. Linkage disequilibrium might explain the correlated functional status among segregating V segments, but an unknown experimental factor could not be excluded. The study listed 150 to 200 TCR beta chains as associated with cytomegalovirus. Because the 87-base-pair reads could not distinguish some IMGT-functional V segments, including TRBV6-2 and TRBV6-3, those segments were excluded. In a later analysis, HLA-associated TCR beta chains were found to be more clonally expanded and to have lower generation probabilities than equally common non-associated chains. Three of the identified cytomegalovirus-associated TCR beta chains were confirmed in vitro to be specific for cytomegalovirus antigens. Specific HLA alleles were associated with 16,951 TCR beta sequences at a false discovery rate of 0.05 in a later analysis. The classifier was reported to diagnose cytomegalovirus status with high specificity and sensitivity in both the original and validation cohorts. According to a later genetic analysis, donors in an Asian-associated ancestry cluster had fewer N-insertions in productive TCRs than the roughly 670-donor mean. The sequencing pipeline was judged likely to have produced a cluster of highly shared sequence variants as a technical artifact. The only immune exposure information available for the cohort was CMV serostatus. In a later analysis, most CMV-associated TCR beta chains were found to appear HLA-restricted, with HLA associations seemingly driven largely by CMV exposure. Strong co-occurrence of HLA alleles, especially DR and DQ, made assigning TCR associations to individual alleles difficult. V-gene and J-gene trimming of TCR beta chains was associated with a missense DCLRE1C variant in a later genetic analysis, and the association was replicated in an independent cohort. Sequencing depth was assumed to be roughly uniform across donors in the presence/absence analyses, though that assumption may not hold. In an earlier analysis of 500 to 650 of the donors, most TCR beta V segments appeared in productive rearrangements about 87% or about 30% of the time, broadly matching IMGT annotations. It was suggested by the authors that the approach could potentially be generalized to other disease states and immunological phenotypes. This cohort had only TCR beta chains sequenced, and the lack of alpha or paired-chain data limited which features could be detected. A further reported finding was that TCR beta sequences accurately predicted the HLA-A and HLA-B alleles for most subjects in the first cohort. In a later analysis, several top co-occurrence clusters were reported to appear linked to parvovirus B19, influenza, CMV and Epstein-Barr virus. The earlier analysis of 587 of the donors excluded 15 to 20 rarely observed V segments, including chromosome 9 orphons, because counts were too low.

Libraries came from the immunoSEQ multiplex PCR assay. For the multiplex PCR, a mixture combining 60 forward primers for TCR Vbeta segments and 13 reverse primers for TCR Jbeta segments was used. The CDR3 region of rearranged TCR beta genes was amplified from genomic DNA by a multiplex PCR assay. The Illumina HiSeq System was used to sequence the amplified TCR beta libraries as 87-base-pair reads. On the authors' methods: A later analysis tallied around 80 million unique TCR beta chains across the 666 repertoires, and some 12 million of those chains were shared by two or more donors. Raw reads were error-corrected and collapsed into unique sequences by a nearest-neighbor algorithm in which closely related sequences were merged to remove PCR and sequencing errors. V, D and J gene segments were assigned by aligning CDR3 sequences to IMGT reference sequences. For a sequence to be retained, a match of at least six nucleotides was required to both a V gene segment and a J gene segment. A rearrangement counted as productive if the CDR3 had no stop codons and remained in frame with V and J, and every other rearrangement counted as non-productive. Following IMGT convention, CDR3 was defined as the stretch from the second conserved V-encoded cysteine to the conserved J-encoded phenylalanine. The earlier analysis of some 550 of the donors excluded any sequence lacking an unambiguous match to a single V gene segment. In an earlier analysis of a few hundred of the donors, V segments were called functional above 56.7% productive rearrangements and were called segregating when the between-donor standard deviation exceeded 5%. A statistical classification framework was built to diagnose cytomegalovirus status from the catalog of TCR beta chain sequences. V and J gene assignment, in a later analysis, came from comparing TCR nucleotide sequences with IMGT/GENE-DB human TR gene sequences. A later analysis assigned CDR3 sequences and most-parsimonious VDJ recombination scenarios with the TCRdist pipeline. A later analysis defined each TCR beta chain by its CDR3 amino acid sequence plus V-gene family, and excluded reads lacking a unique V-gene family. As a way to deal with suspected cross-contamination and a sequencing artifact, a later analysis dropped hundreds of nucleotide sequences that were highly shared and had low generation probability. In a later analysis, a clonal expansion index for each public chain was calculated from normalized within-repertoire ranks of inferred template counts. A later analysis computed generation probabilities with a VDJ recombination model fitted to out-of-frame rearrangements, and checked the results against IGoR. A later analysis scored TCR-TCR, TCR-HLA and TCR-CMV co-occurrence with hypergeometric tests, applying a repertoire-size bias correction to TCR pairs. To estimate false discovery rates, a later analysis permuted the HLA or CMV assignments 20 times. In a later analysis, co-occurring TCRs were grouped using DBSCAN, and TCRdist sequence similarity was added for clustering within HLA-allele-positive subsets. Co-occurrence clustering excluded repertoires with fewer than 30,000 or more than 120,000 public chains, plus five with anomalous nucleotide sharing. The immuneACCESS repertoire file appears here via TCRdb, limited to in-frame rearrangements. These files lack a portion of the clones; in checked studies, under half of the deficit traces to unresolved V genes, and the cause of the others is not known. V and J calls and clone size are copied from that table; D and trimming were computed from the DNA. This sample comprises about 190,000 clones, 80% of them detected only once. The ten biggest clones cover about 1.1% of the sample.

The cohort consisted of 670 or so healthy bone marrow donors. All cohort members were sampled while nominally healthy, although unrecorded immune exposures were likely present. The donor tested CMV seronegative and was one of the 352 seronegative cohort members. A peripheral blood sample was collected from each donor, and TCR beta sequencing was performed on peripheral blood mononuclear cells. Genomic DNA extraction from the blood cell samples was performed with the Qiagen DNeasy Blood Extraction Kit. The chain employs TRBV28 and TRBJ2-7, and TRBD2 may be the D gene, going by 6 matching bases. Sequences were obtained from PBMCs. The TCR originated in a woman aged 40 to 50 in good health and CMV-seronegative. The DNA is TGTGCCAGCAGTTTTCGCGGGACCCCCTACGAGCAGTACGTC. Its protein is CASSFRGTPYEQYV.